Described below is a single T cell receptor (beta chain) sequence and its context. This sample was taken from a study of PD-L1 blockade in urothelial cancer. The wider study: In the patient group, about 90% of the roughly 29 were males with bladder-origin urothelial cancer. Each blood sample yielded a median of 141,255 T cells.

V was clipped by 3 bases and J by 4 bases, with 15 bases between them. The CDR3 has 15 amino acids. Germline V gene sequence: CDR1 SGDLS, CDR2 YYNGEE. Time point of the sample: pretreatment peripheral blood. Method: immunoSEQ multiplex PCR; TCRdb's copy keeps in-frame clones and lacks some. The sample has fewer than 50,000 clones; 60% to 85% are singletons. The source was PBMCs, collected around atezolizumab (anti-PD-L1) treatment. This chain joins TRBV9 and TRBJ2-3; a possible D gene is TRBD1 (6 bases). The receptor was isolated from an older man with urothelial cancer. The CDR3 region has the DNA TGTGCCAGCAGCGCACAGGGATATCCACCAGATACGCAGTATTTT. Its protein is CASSAQGYPPDTQYF.